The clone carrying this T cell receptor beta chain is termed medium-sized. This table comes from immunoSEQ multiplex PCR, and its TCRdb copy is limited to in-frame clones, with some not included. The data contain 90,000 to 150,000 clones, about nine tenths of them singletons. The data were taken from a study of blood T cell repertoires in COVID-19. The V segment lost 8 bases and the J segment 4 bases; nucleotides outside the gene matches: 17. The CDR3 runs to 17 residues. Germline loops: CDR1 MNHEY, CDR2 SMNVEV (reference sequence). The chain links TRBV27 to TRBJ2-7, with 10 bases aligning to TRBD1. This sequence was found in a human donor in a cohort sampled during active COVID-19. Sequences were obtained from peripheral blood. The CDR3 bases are TGTGCCAGCGCCATCCACGGACCGACAGGGGGCCCGTACGAGCAGTACTTC. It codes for CASAIHGPTGGPYEQYF.